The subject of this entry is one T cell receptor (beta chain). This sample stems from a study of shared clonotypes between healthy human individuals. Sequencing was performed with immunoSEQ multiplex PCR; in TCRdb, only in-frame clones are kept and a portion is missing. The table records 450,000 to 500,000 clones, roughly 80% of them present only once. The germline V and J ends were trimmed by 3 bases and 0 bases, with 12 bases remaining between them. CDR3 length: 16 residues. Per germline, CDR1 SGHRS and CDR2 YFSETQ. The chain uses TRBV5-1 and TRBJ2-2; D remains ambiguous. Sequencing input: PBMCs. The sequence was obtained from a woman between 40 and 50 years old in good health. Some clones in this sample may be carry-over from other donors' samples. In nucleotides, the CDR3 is TGCGCCAGCAGCTCCCAGGTTACCGCGAACACCGGGGAGCTGTTTTTT. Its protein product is CASSSQVTANTGELFF.